One sample yielded the 27 T cell receptor beta chains listed below, sequenced in a study of blood T cell repertoires in COVID-19. Libraries were prepared by immunoSEQ multiplex PCR; TCRdb keeps only in-frame clonotypes and omits some of them. The sample includes roughly 400,000 clones, about 90% of them seen just once. The material sequenced was PBMCs or T cells enriched from blood (not recorded which). These receptors originate from a woman in her twenties or thirties who had recovered from COVID-19.

The gene calls are TRBV7-9 and TRBJ1-4; possibly TRBD1 for D (6 bases). The CDR3 runs to 18 residues. V dropped 2 bases and J dropped 8 bases, with 24 bases sitting between them. From germline, CDR1 is SEHNR and CDR2 FQNEAQ (reference sequence). Here the CDR3 DNA reads TGTGCCAGCAGCTTATCGATCAGGGGCTACCTAATGATGGAAAAACTGTTTTTT. Translated, it gives CASSLSIRGYLMMEKLFF.

V gene TRBV6-5 combines with J gene TRBJ1-6, with D possibly being TRBD1 (6 bases). This CDR3 is 13 amino acids long. V was trimmed by 7 bases and J by 4 bases, leaving 8 bases between them. Germline values: CDR1 MNHEY, CDR2 SVGAGI. As DNA, the CDR3 is TGTGCCAGCACAAGGGGGTATAATTCACCCCTCCACTTT. This codes for CASTRGYNSPLHF.

The chain is built from TRBV10-2 and TRBJ2-2; TRBD2 matches 9 bases. V lost 1 base, J lost 3 bases, and 6 bases stayed unmatched. This CDR3 comprises 17 residues. CDR1 is WSHSY, CDR2 SAAADI, per germline. This chain's CDR3 is CASSEWVAGVDTGELFF. CDR3 nucleotides: TGCGCCAGCAGTGAGTGGGTAGCGGGAGTCGACACCGGGGAGCTGTTTTTT.

For this clone: At one boundary the junction diverges from the germline segment, which might be a read error. The V gene is TRBV3-1 (or the pseudogene TRBV3-2), the J gene TRBJ1-3, with a possible D match to TRBD1 (5 bases). CDR3 length: 15 amino acids. CDR1 and CDR2 (germline): LGHDT, YNNKEL (reference sequence). The CDR3 sequence: CASSKDRTSGNTIYF. CDR3 DNA: TGTGCCAGCAGCAAAGATCGGACATCTGGAAACACCATATATTTT.

The rearrangement links TRBV7-9 to TRBJ1-1, with D possibly being TRBD1 (5 bases). The germline CDR1 and CDR2 sequences are SEHNR and FQNEAQ (reference sequence). V was cut by 6 bases and J by 2 bases, with 13 bases left in between. The CDR3 has 14 residues. The CDR3 sequence: CASRIDQGNTEAFF. CDR3 in DNA: TGTGCCAGCAGGATTGATCAGGGAAACACTGAAGCTTTCTTT.

In its sample, this clone was seen a few times. The CDR3, as DNA: TGTGCCAGCAACTCGGACAGCAACAATGAGCAGTTCTTC. As protein: CASNSDSNNEQFF. The rearrangement joins TRBV7-9 to TRBJ2-1; TRBD1 might be the D (6 bases). Trimming removed 7 bases at V and 5 bases at J, with 12 bases between. The germline V gene encodes CDR1 SEHNR and CDR2 FQNEAQ (reference sequence). This CDR3 region has 13 residues. Supplemented by reference TRBV7-9 and TRBJ2-1, the full variable domain reads DTGVSQNPRHKITKRGQNVTFRCDPISEHNRLYWYRQTLGQGPEFLTYFQNEAQLEKSRLLSDRFSAERPKGSFSTLEIQRTEQGDSAMYLCASNSDSNNEQFFGPGTRLTVL.

The chain joins TRBV7-9 to TRBJ1-2; 7 nucleotides agree with TRBD1. The CDR3 length is 13 residues. The germline V gene has CDR1 SEHNR and CDR2 FQNEAQ (reference sequence). V gave up 6 bases and J gave up 4 bases; unmatched junction bases: 5. The CDR3 DNA follows: TGTGCCAGCAGGCCGGGACAGACCTATGGCTACACCTTC. It specifies CASRPGQTYGYTF. Full variable domain (remainder filled in from reference TRBV7-9 and TRBJ1-2): DTGVSQNPRHKITKRGQNVTFRCDPISEHNRLYWYRQTLGQGPEFLTYFQNEAQLEKSRLLSDRFSAERPKGSFSTLEIQRTEQGDSAMYLCASRPGQTYGYTFGSGTRLTVV.

The chain combines TRBV28 with TRBJ1-1; D might be TRBD1 (6 bases). Germline V gene data show CDR1 as MDHEN and CDR2 as SYDVKM. V was clipped by 8 bases and J by 0 bases, with 13 bases between them. This CDR3 is 14 amino acids long. CDR3 loop: CASGFGTLNTEAFF. CDR3 coding DNA: TGTGCCAGCGGGTTCGGGACACTGAACACTGAAGCTTTCTTT. Full variable domain (outside the CDR3, taken from reference TRBV28 and TRBJ1-1): DVKVTQSSRYLVKRTGEKVFLECVQDMDHENMFWYRQDPGLGLRLIYFSYDVKMKEKGDIPEGYSVSREKKERFSLILESASTNQTSMYLCASGFGTLNTEAFFGQGTRLTVV.

The V gene is TRBV7-8, the J gene TRBJ2-6, with D uncertain. V lost 2 bases to trimming and J lost 0 bases, with 5 bases between them. CDR1 is SGHVS and CDR2 is FQNEAQ in the germline V gene. This CDR3 is built from 15 residues. The CDR3 coding sequence is TGTGCCAGCAGCTTAACAGACTCTGGGGCCAACGTCCTGACTTTC. Residues: CASSLTDSGANVLTF.

This clone showed up just once. The chain links TRBV5-5 to TRBJ1-1; no clear D. The CDR3 covers 14 residues. Germline CDR1 reads SGHKS; CDR2 reads YYEKEE (reference sequence). Trimming took 0 bases from V and 1 from J, leaving 7 bases between them. The DNA of the CDR3 is TGTGCCAGCAGCTTGGCAGAACAGAACACTGAAGCTTTCTTT. This sequence encodes CASSLAEQNTEAFF.

A single count supports this clone. The genes are TRBV5-4 and TRBJ2-5; the D gene is possibly TRBD2 (7 bases). The germline V gene has CDR1 SGHNT and CDR2 YYREEE (reference sequence). CDR3 size: 14 residues. Trimming shortened V by 3 bases and J by 5 bases, and 14 bases separated the two germline ends. The CDR3 protein is CASSSRGGAETQYF. DNA of the CDR3: TGTGCCAGCAGCTCCCGAGGGGGGGCGGAGACCCAGTACTTC.

V usage is TRBV30 and J usage is TRBJ1-2, with 10 bases aligning to TRBD1. Germline CDR1 reads GTSNPN; CDR2 reads SVGIG (reference sequence). The CDR3 is made up of 15 amino acids. The V gene end was trimmed by 4 bases and the J gene end by 7 bases; junction bases not matched to a gene: 12. The CDR3 spells CAWTRDRGKIVGYTF. Here the CDR3 DNA reads TGTGCCTGGACCCGGGACAGGGGAAAGATTGTTGGCTACACCTTC.

The V and J genes are TRBV28 and TRBJ1-2; 9 nucleotides align to TRBD1. The germline gives CDR1 MDHEN, CDR2 SYDVKM. This CDR3 has 11 amino acids. Germline trimming cut 9 bases from V and 8 bases from J; bases unmatched to any gene: 4. CDR3 bases: TGTGCCAGTGGGACAGGGTGGGGCTACACCTTC. Residues: CASGTGWGYTF.

The rearrangement links TRBV18 to TRBJ2-1; 8 nucleotides line up with TRBD2. Germline V gives CDR1 KGHSH, CDR2 LQKENI. CDR3 length equals 15 residues. Trimming took 2 bases from V and 9 from J; bases not matched to a gene: 9. CDR3 coding DNA: TGTGCCAGCTCACCATTTGACGGGGGGGCCACTGAGCAGTTCTTC. Protein product: CASSPFDGGATEQFF. The full variable domain, its missing parts supplied by reference TRBV18 and TRBJ2-1, is NAGVMQNPRHLVRRRGQEARLRCSPMKGHSHVYWYRQLPEEGLKFMVYLQKENIIDESGMPKERFSAEFPKEGPSILRIQQVVRGDSAAYFCASSPFDGGATEQFFGPGTRLTVL.

The chain uses TRBV13 and TRBJ2-3; D remains unclear. Germline V gives CDR1 PRHDT, CDR2 FYEKMQ (reference sequence). The CDR3 sequence is 17 residues long. Trimming pared 1 base from V and 3 bases from J, leaving 17 bases between. The CDR3 is CASSLVSFKHKTDTQYF. The CDR3, as DNA: TGTGCCAGCAGCTTAGTTTCTTTCAAACATAAGACAGATACGCAGTATTTT. Complete variable domain (other parts from reference TRBV13 and TRBJ2-3): AAGVIQSPRHLIKEKRETATLKCYPIPRHDTVYWYQQGPGQDPQFLISFYEKMQSDKGSIPDRFSAQQFSDYHSELNMSSLELGDSALYFCASSLVSFKHKTDTQYFGPGTRLTVL.

A remark on this clone: Other DNA sequences in the same sample also yield this CDR3. The chain combines TRBV9 with TRBJ1-1; 10 nucleotides align to TRBD1. V shed 2 bases, J shed 2 bases, and the junction held 3 bases outside the gene matches. Germline-derived CDR1 and CDR2 are SGDLS and YYNGEE. This CDR3 spans 15 amino acids. The CDR3 loop is CASSVTGGVNTEAFF. CDR3 DNA sequence: TGTGCCAGCAGCGTGACAGGGGGCGTAAACACTGAAGCTTTCTTT.

This chain joins TRBV5-1 and TRBJ1-5; 8 bases map to TRBD1. CDR1 and CDR2 from the germline V gene are SGHRS and YFSETQ. The junction had 3 bases not matched to a gene; V was cut back by 0 bases and J by 7 bases. The CDR3 totals 14 residues. The chain's CDR3 is CASSLGTGRQPQHF. For the CDR3, the DNA is TGCGCCAGCAGCTTGGGGACAGGGAGGCAGCCCCAGCATTTT.

The chain combines TRBV19 with TRBJ1-2; 7 bases map to TRBD1. Germline assignment: CDR1 LNHDA and CDR2 SQIVND (reference sequence). J was trimmed by 9 bases and V by 4 bases; bases with no gene match: 11. The CDR3 has 14 residues. The CDR3 bases are TGTGCCAGTAGTACGAAGGGGGCAGGGGAGCGCTACACCTTC. Translation gives CASSTKGAGERYTF.

This rearrangement joins TRBV5-1 to TRBJ2-5; the match to TRBD2 covers 8 bases. V was clipped by 2 bases and J by 1 base; unmatched bases: 1. The CDR3 is 14 amino acids. Germline V gives CDR1 SGHRS, CDR2 YFSETQ. CDR3: CASSFAGGQETQYF. The CDR3 DNA sequence: TGCGCCAGCAGCTTCGCGGGAGGCCAAGAGACCCAGTACTTC.

The V and J genes are TRBV5-1 and TRBJ1-1, with D perhaps matching TRBD1 (5 bases). Trimming took off 2 bases at V and 7 bases at J, with 15 bases between the two ends. CDR1 and CDR2 from the germline V gene are SGHRS and YFSETQ. This CDR3 is 14 amino acids long. CDR3 amino acids: CASSFQGVGDEAFF. The DNA of the CDR3 is TGCGCCAGCAGCTTCCAGGGTGTTGGTGATGAAGCTTTCTTT.

The V call is TRBV7-9, the J call TRBJ2-7; 11 bases fit TRBD2. This CDR3 spans 15 amino acids. V shed 4 bases, J shed 3 bases, and the junction held 5 bases outside the gene matches. Germline V lookup: CDR1 SEHNR, CDR2 FQNEAQ (reference sequence). The CDR3 reads CASSSRLAGNYEQYF. The CDR3 bases are TGTGCCAGCAGCTCGCGACTAGCGGGAAACTACGAGCAGTACTTC.

Worth noting for this clone: The identical CDR3 is also encoded by other nucleotide sequences in the sample. The chain has TRBV4-3 and TRBJ1-1; 7 bases map to TRBD1. Germline CDR1 LGHNA, CDR2 YSLEER. V was pared by 1 base and J by 1 base, with 0 bases of the junction left unmatched. The CDR3 totals 14 residues. The CDR3 DNA reads as TGCGCCAGCAGCCAAGGACAGGGGAACACTGAAGCTTTCTTT. It is translated as CASSQGQGNTEAFF.

The J gene is TRBJ2-7, the V gene TRBV30, with 8 bases that match TRBD1. The V gene end was trimmed by 0 bases and the J gene end by 6 bases; junction bases not matched to a gene: 7. Germline-derived CDR1 and CDR2 are GTSNPN and SVGIG (reference sequence). This CDR3 is 14 amino acids long. The CDR3 sequence is CAWSVPGGRGEQYF. DNA for the CDR3: TGTGCCTGGAGTGTACCAGGGGGCCGGGGCGAGCAGTACTTC.

V gene TRBV6-5 combines with J gene TRBJ1-1, with D maybe TRBD1 (6 bases). The CDR3 has 15 amino acids. Germline V gene sequence: CDR1 MNHEY, CDR2 SVGAGI. V gave up 5 bases and J gave up 1 base, with 14 bases separating them. The CDR3 region is CASSPRTVTNTEAFF. The DNA of the CDR3 is TGTGCCAGCAGTCCGAGGACAGTCACGAACACTGAAGCTTTCTTT.

The chain links TRBV5-1 to TRBJ2-2; 7 nucleotides match TRBD1. Unmatched junction bases numbered 19, after V lost 4 bases and J lost 7 bases. The CDR3 consists of 18 residues. Germline V gene lookup returns CDR1 SGHRS and CDR2 YFSETQ. DNA for the CDR3: TGCGCCAGCAGCGCCAGTTTTCTACACAGGGGATCCGGCGGGGAGCTGTTTTTT. This translates into CASSASFLHRGSGGELFF.

The chain carries TRBV7-2 and TRBJ2-7; D perhaps matches TRBD1 (6 bases). CDR1 SGHTA and CDR2 FQGNSA come from the germline V gene. Trimming shortened V by 5 bases and J by 0 bases, and 17 bases separated the two germline ends. CDR3 size: 16 residues. For the CDR3, the DNA is TGTGCCAGCAGCCTGACAACAGGGAGAGGCTCCTACGAGCAGTACTTC. It codes for CASSLTTGRGSYEQYF.

This chain connects TRBV10-3 to TRBJ2-7, with a possible D match to TRBD2 (5 bases). The CDR3 totals 11 residues. The germline gives CDR1 ENHRY, CDR2 SYGVKD. V was pared by 8 bases and J by 3 bases, with 8 bases between. DNA for the CDR3: TGTGCCATCGACGGGGACTACGAGCAGTACTTC. Its translation is CAIDGDYEQYF.